The 32 T cell receptor beta chains presented below share a single source sample, sequenced in a study of T cell changes during pregnancy in multiple sclerosis. Generated by immunoSEQ multiplex PCR, the TCRdb table keeps only in-frame clones and is missing some. The repertoire holds about 32,000 clones, 80% to 90% seen once, with approximately 10% in the top ten. The source was CD8+ T cells from peripheral blood mononuclear cells, collected in the second trimester of pregnancy. The receptors originated from a female donor with multiple sclerosis, enrolled in a pregnancy study.

The chain couples TRBV28 to TRBJ2-1; 8 bases agree with TRBD1. From germline, CDR1 is MDHEN and CDR2 SYDVKM. The CDR3 totals 14 residues. V was pared by 9 bases and J by 0 bases, with 4 bases of the junction left unmatched. For the CDR3, the DNA is TGTGCCAGTGCGGACAGGGTCTCCTACAATGAGCAGTTCTTC. This sequence encodes CASADRVSYNEQFF. Drawing the rest from reference TRBV28 and TRBJ2-1, the complete variable domain is DVKVTQSSRYLVKRTGEKVFLECVQDMDHENMFWYRQDPGLGLRLIYFSYDVKMKEKGDIPEGYSVSREKKERFSLILESASTNQTSMYLCASADRVSYNEQFFGPGTRLTVL.

The chain links TRBV6-5 to TRBJ1-6; TRBD1 aligns across 10 bases. Germline V CDR1 and CDR2: MNHEY, SVGAGI. The CDR3 is 16 amino acids. The ends lost 0 bases at V and 8 bases at J; junction bases unmatched: 4. CDR3 DNA sequence: TGTGCCAGCAGTTACTCCCCGACAGGGGGCCATTCACCCCTCCACTTT. The encoded protein is CASSYSPTGGHSPLHF.

This sequence joins TRBV6-1 and TRBJ2-1; D is ambiguous. In germline, CDR1 is MNHNS, CDR2 SASEGT. The CDR3 consists of 15 residues. The V gene lost 2 bases and the J gene lost 5 bases, with 13 bases spanning the gap. CDR3 region: CASSEWPTPNNEQFF. Written as DNA, the CDR3 is TGTGCCAGCAGTGAATGGCCGACACCTAACAATGAGCAGTTCTTC.

The V call is TRBV5-1, the J call TRBJ2-6, with 14 bases identical to TRBD2. The germline CDR1 and CDR2 sequences are SGHRS and YFSETQ. There are 18 residues in the CDR3. Losses at the gene ends were 0 bases for V and 2 bases for J; bases not matched to a gene: 1. CDR3 in DNA: TGCGCCAGCAGCTTGGGACTAGCGGGAGGGCCTGGGGCCAACGTCCTGACTTTC. Protein product: CASSLGLAGGPGANVLTF.

The chain employs TRBV6-5 and TRBJ2-3, with 9 nucleotides matching TRBD2. Germline values: CDR1 MNHEY, CDR2 SVGAGI. CDR3 length: 15 residues. V was clipped by 4 bases and J by 1 base; unmatched bases: 3. This CDR3 is CASSSLAGGTDTQYF. The CDR3 coding sequence is TGTGCCAGCAGTTCTTTAGCGGGAGGCACAGATACGCAGTATTTT.

The chain couples TRBV28 to TRBJ1-2, with TRBD1 matching 8 bases. Losses at the gene ends were 5 bases for V and 3 bases for J; bases not matched to a gene: 14. The germline V gene encodes CDR1 MDHEN and CDR2 SYDVKM. The CDR3 runs 17 residues. The CDR3 coding sequence is TGTGCCAGCAGTCGTGTTTGGGGCAGGGGGCAAGACTATGGCTACACCTTC. As protein: CASSRVWGRGQDYGYTF.

This chain uses TRBV11-2 with TRBJ2-1; D may be TRBD2 (5 bases). The CDR3 runs 16 residues. Deletions cut 5 bases from V and 0 bases from J, with 14 bases between. The germline CDR1 and CDR2 sequences are SGHAT and FQNNGV. CDR3 nucleotides: TGTGCCAGCAGCCCGCTAGCTCCTAGCTCCTACAATGAGCAGTTCTTC. Its translation is CASSPLAPSSYNEQFF.

This clone is a singleton in its sample. This sequence joins TRBV29-1 and TRBJ2-7; the D gene is possibly TRBD2 (7 bases). The germline V gene has CDR1 SQVTM and CDR2 ANQGSEA. The V and J ends lost 4 bases and 4 bases respectively, with 17 bases between them. This CDR3 contains 14 residues. The CDR3 DNA follows: TGCAGCGTTGTGTCCCGGGGGGCGCGATACGAGCAGTACTTC. Translating it yields CSVVSRGARYEQYF.

The V call is TRBV2, the J call TRBJ1-3; D might be TRBD1 (6 bases). Deletions cut 6 bases from V and 2 bases from J, with 14 bases between. The length of the CDR3 is 15 residues. Germline CDR1 reads SNHLY; CDR2 reads FYNNEI. The CDR3 bases are TGTGCCAGCAGCGCTCAGGGGTTTGCTGGAAACACCATATATTTT. This codes for CASSAQGFAGNTIYF.

The chain carries TRBV28 and TRBJ2-7; TRBD1 aligns across 9 bases. Germline V lookup: CDR1 MDHEN, CDR2 SYDVKM. Trimming took 2 bases from V and 4 from J; bases not matched to a gene: 9. The CDR3 sequence is 16 residues long. The CDR3 region has the DNA TGTGCCAGCAGTTTACCCTTCGGGACAGGGTGGTACGAGCAGTACTTC. As protein: CASSLPFGTGWYEQYF.

In its sample, this clone was seen once. The rearrangement uses TRBV15 and TRBJ1-1; 9 bases agree with TRBD1. The CDR3 is made up of 17 amino acids. Looked up from germline, CDR1 is LNHNV and CDR2 is YYDKDF (reference sequence). The junction had 12 bases not matched to a gene; V was cut back by 4 bases and J by 3 bases. Here the CDR3 reads CATSKNTGGFWDTEAFF. CDR3 DNA: TGTGCCACCAGCAAGAACACAGGGGGCTTTTGGGACACTGAAGCTTTCTTT.

This clone is labeled medium-sized (0.01 to 0.1%). This chain joins TRBV2 and TRBJ2-7, with D perhaps matching TRBD2 (6 bases). Germline CDR1 reads SNHLY; CDR2 reads FYNNEI. Trimming cost V 6 bases and J 2 bases, with 17 bases left between them. The CDR3 length is 15 residues. Here the CDR3 reads CASSAGPGLPYEQYF. CDR3 bases: TGTGCCAGCAGCGCGGGACCGGGACTTCCCTACGAGCAGTACTTC.

The V call is TRBV28, the J call TRBJ1-1; 7 bases align to TRBD1. The germline CDR1 and CDR2 sequences are MDHEN and SYDVKM. The V segment lost 4 bases and the J segment 0 bases; nucleotides outside the gene matches: 5. CDR3 length: 15 amino acids. In DNA, the CDR3 is TGTGCCAGCAGTTACCCGGACAGGTTGAACACTGAAGCTTTCTTT. Protein product: CASSYPDRLNTEAFF.

V is TRBV9 and J is TRBJ1-4, with D possibly being TRBD1 (5 bases). Per germline, CDR1 SGDLS and CDR2 YYNGEE. This CDR3 comprises 14 residues. Between the trimmed V and J ends, which lost 3 bases and 2 bases, there was a span of 8 bases. The CDR3 loop is CASSGGGTNEKLFF. DNA of the CDR3: TGTGCCAGCAGCGGGGGGGGGACTAATGAAAAACTGTTTTTT.

The chain recombines TRBV13 with TRBJ1-2; perhaps TRBD1 as D (5 bases). Per the germline V gene, CDR1 is PRHDT and CDR2 is FYEKMQ (reference sequence). The V and J ends lost 1 base and 7 bases respectively, with 16 bases between them. CDR3 length: 15 residues. The CDR3: CASSLVGAALPGYTF. DNA of the CDR3: TGTGCCAGCAGCTTAGTAGGGGCCGCTTTGCCTGGCTACACCTTC.

This chain uses TRBV15 with TRBJ1-5; D remains ambiguous. The CDR3 has 12 amino acids. Germline V gives CDR1 LNHNV, CDR2 YYDKDF (reference sequence). With 8 bases removed from V and 2 bases from J, the gap between germline ends came to 7 bases. The chain's CDR3 is CATGRGNQPQHF. The CDR3 DNA reads as TGTGCCACCGGGAGGGGCAATCAGCCCCAGCATTTT. Using reference TRBV15 and TRBJ1-5 for the parts outside the CDR3, the full variable domain is DAMVIQNPRYQVTQFGKPVTLSCSQTLNHNVMYWYQQKSSQAPKLLFHYYDKDFNNEADTPDNFQSRRPNTSFCFLDIRSPGLGDTAMYLCATGRGNQPQHFGDGTRLSIL.

The chain links TRBV27 to TRBJ1-2, with 7 positions matching TRBD1. From germline, CDR1 is MNHEY and CDR2 SMNVEV (reference sequence). The trim removed 5 bases at V and 5 bases at J, leaving 14 bases unmatched. This CDR3 has 16 amino acids. CDR3 residues: CASSLVGGGPGYGYTF. In DNA, the CDR3 is TGTGCCAGCAGTCTCGTAGGAGGGGGCCCTGGATATGGCTACACCTTC.

This clone was seen only a few times. The chain is built from TRBV27 and TRBJ2-1; 9 bases map to TRBD1. CDR1 and CDR2 (germline): MNHEY, SMNVEV (reference sequence). V shed 5 bases and J 7 bases; nucleotides not matched to a gene: 6. The CDR3 contains 14 residues. DNA of the CDR3: TGTGCCAGCAGTCCCAGACAGGGGGGGAATGAGCAGTTCTTC. Protein sequence: CASSPRQGGNEQFF.

The rearrangement joins TRBV5-6 to TRBJ2-5; 9 nucleotides agree with TRBD2. V gave up 2 bases and J gave up 1 base; unmatched junction bases: 3. The CDR3 totals 15 residues. Per the germline V gene, CDR1 is SGHDT and CDR2 is YYEEEE. The DNA for the CDR3 is TGTGCCAGCAGCTTAGCGGGAGGAACCCAAGAGACCCAGTACTTC. Translated, it gives CASSLAGGTQETQYF.

V is TRBV7-9 and J is TRBJ1-1; D ambiguous. The length of the CDR3 is 13 residues. Trimming removed 5 bases at V and 3 bases at J, with 10 bases between. Germline CDR1 and CDR2: SEHNR and FQNEAQ (reference sequence). CDR3: CASSRGWDTEAFF. CDR3 DNA: TGTGCCAGCAGCCGAGGATGGGACACTGAAGCTTTCTTT.

The chain joins TRBV9 to TRBJ1-4, with TRBD1 identical over 9 bases. The CDR3 is 16 residues long. Germline V gene sequence: CDR1 SGDLS, CDR2 YYNGEE. V trimming: 5 bases; J trimming: 4 bases; junction bases outside the gene matches: 9. The CDR3 spells CASRGRDREGNEKLFF. In nucleotides, the CDR3 is TGTGCCAGCAGGGGCCGGGACAGGGAAGGTAATGAAAAACTGTTTTTT.

The V and J genes are TRBV13 and TRBJ1-1; TRBD1 matches 7 bases. With V trimmed by 5 bases and J by 7 bases, 10 bases remained unmatched. Germline CDR1 reads PRHDT; CDR2 reads FYEKMQ (reference sequence). CDR3 size: 14 residues. CDR3 DNA sequence: TGTGCCAGCAGCCCCAACAGGGGCCGGGGTGAAGCTTTCTTT. It specifies CASSPNRGRGEAFF.

This clone was seen only once. The gene calls are TRBV6-1 and TRBJ1-4, with 7 bases lining up with TRBD1. Germline V gene lookup returns CDR1 MNHNS and CDR2 SASEGT. V lost 0 bases to trimming and J lost 10 bases; unmatched junction nucleotides: 5. The CDR3 runs to 14 residues. This chain's CDR3 is CASSEARDRVKLFF. Written as DNA, the CDR3 is TGTGCCAGCAGTGAAGCCCGAGACAGGGTAAAACTGTTTTTT.

The chain links TRBV6-5 to TRBJ2-1; D perhaps matches TRBD1 (6 bases). This CDR3 has 14 amino acids. The germline V gene encodes CDR1 MNHEY and CDR2 SVGAGI. Trimming took 5 bases from V and 2 from J, leaving 10 bases between them. The CDR3: CASSQGPTYNEQFF. CDR3 nucleotide sequence: TGTGCCAGCAGTCAGGGGCCTACCTACAATGAGCAGTTCTTC.

The gene calls are TRBV27 and TRBJ2-7, with a weak D call TRBD2 (7 bases). In germline, CDR1 is MNHEY, CDR2 SMNVEV (reference sequence). The V end lost 1 base, the J end lost 5 bases, and 12 bases lay between the germline ends. This CDR3 comprises 14 residues. Written as DNA, the CDR3 is TGTGCCAGCAGTTTATGGGGGGGCCAGGACGAGCAGTACTTC. Encoded protein: CASSLWGGQDEQYF.

This chain links TRBV27 with TRBJ2-3; D possibly corresponds to TRBD1 (6 bases). The CDR3 extends over 15 amino acids. Germline V gene lookup returns CDR1 MNHEY and CDR2 SMNVEV (reference sequence). With 2 bases removed from V and 7 bases from J, the gap between germline ends came to 16 bases. As DNA, the CDR3 is TGTGCCAGCAGTTTACTTGGGGGCGTTAGGAATACGCAGTATTTT. Amino acid sequence: CASSLLGGVRNTQYF.

V is TRBV6-6 and J is TRBJ2-7; D possibly corresponds to TRBD2 (6 bases). CDR1 MNHNY and CDR2 SVGAGI come from the germline V gene (reference sequence). The CDR3 is made up of 13 amino acids. The V end was cut by 2 bases, the J end by 4 bases, with 9 bases between. In nucleotides, the CDR3 is TGTGCCAGCAGTTACCCAAGCGGGTACGAGCAGTACTTC. Translation: CASSYPSGYEQYF.

The chain uses TRBV5-1 and TRBJ2-7; 11 positions agree with TRBD2. The germline V gene has CDR1 SGHRS and CDR2 YFSETQ. V was pared by 0 bases and J by 4 bases, with 3 bases of the junction left unmatched. The CDR3 sequence is 15 residues long. CDR3 coding DNA: TGCGCCAGCAGCTTGGAGACTAGCGGGACTTACGAGCAGTACTTC. Amino acids: CASSLETSGTYEQYF. The whole variable domain, remainder taken from reference TRBV5-1 and TRBJ2-7, is KAGVTQTPRYLIKTRGQQVTLSCSPISGHRSVSWYQQTPGQGLQFLFEYFSETQRNKGNFPGRFSGRQFSNSRSEMNVSTLELGDSALYLCASSLETSGTYEQYFGPGTRLTVT.

The chain links TRBV27 to TRBJ1-1, with 8 bases aligning to TRBD1. V trimming: 3 bases; J trimming: 11 bases; junction bases outside the gene matches: 11. The germline gives CDR1 MNHEY, CDR2 SMNVEV (reference sequence). The CDR3 runs 14 residues. The CDR3 sequence is CASSLSGGAMFAFF. For the CDR3, the DNA is TGTGCCAGCAGTTTGTCAGGGGGCGCGATGTTCGCTTTCTTT.

The chain uses TRBV21-1 and TRBJ1-5; the table names TRBD1, a call not compared with the DNA. TRBV21-1 is a pseudogene. The CDR3 runs 11 residues. The CDR3 spells CARQGRKPQHF. In DNA form, the CDR3 reads TGTGCCAGACAGGGTCGCAAGCCCCAGCATTTT.

The genes are TRBV5-1 and TRBJ2-1; D unclear. Germline V gene lookup returns CDR1 SGHRS and CDR2 YFSETQ. V shed 2 bases and J shed 6 bases, with 9 bases lying between them. The CDR3 extends over 13 amino acids. The CDR3 DNA sequence: TGCGCCAGCAGCTTTATAGCACGCAATGAGCAGTTCTTC. Translated: CASSFIARNEQFF.

This clone was seen more than once but under ten times. CDR3 sequence (DNA): TGTGCCAGCAGCTTAGGCGGGGGTCGGAGGAACACTGAAGCTTTCTTT. Residues: CASSLGGGRRNTEAFF. The V and J genes are TRBV7-9 and TRBJ1-1, with D possibly matching TRBD1 (5 bases). The ends were cut back, 1 base at V and 1 base at J, with 13 bases in the middle. This CDR3 spans 16 amino acids. The germline gives CDR1 SEHNR, CDR2 FQNEAQ (reference sequence).